What follows are 2 T cell receptor beta chains derived from one specimen sequenced in a study of blood T cell repertoires in COVID-19. Clones were sequenced by immunoSEQ multiplex PCR, and TCRdb holds only the in-frame ones, with some missing. The data contain roughly 240,000 clones, roughly 83% of them seen just once; the ten biggest clones take up roughly 4.5%. Material for sequencing was peripheral blood. The receptors originated from a man in his 60s who had recovered from COVID-19.

The chain combines TRBV28 with TRBJ2-7; 11 nucleotides match TRBD2. This CDR3 has 14 amino acids. With 3 bases clipped from V and 7 bases from J, the junction kept 5 bases outside the gene matches. CDR1 and CDR2 from the germline V gene are MDHEN and SYDVKM. CDR3 in amino acids: CASSLSASGGEQYF. For the CDR3, the DNA is TGTGCCAGCAGTTTGAGTGCTAGCGGGGGGGAGCAGTACTTC.

Only a few counts were recorded for this clone. V is TRBV19 and J is TRBJ2-2, with 7 positions matching TRBD1. The CDR3 is made up of 14 amino acids. Trimming at V came to 0 bases and at J to 6 bases, leaving 1 base not matched to a gene. Germline V lookup: CDR1 LNHDA, CDR2 SQIVND (reference sequence). The CDR3 bases are TGTGCCAGTAGTATAGACGGGACAGCCGGGGAGCTGTTTTTT. It codes for CASSIDGTAGELFF.